This section outlines one TCR beta chain sequence together with its context. Its antigen remains unknown. Nominal health characterized the donors when sampled, though unrecorded immune exposures were likely. The data were obtained in a study of cytomegalovirus exposure and HLA in healthy donors. Regarding the study as a whole: Three CMV-associated chains were confirmed in vitro to be specific for CMV antigens. A further, later analysis showed that HLA-associated TCR beta chains (compared with equally common others) were more clonally expanded.

Between the trimmed V and J ends, which lost 2 bases and 4 bases, there was a span of 17 bases. In germline, CDR1 is MDHEN, CDR2 SYDVKM. This CDR3 comprises 17 residues. PCR involved 60 Vbeta and 13 Jbeta primers. The assay was immunoSEQ multiplex PCR, and TCRdb's table has in-frame clones only and misses some. Of roughly 100,000 clones in the sample, roughly 76% were seen once. This sequence was found in a man in his forties or fifties in good health and CMV-seronegative. Sequences were obtained from PBMCs. This chain links TRBV28 with TRBJ2-2; a possible D gene is TRBD1 (5 bases). CDR3 in DNA: TGTGCCAGCAGTTTAGGTCCCCCAGGGTCGGGCACCGGGGAGCTGTTTTTT. Translating gives CASSLGPPGSGTGELFF.